The 11 T cell receptor beta chains below were found in one sample sequenced in a study of OX40 agonist ivuxolimab in advanced cancers. Here immunoSEQ multiplex PCR was the method, and the copy in TCRdb shows in-frame clones only, minus some. The sample has approximately 160,000 clones, roughly 92% seen once. Material: CD4+ or CD8+ T cells sorted from blood, obtained in a trial of the OX40 agonist ivuxolimab. These receptors were obtained from an adult with an advanced solid tumor such as melanoma, head and neck, liver or kidney cancer.

The rearrangement joins TRBV7-2 to TRBJ1-6; D remains unclear. This CDR3 contains 12 residues. Trimming stripped 1 base from V and 7 bases from J, with 2 bases between. Germline V lookup: CDR1 SGHTA, CDR2 FQGNSA. The CDR3 nucleotides read TGTGCCAGCAGCTTAGACAATTCACCCCTCCACTTT. Its translation: CASSLDNSPLHF.

V is TRBV28 and J is TRBJ1-5; D is uncertain. Germline CDR1 reads MDHEN; CDR2 reads SYDVKM. This CDR3 region has 15 residues. The V and J ends lost 2 bases and 0 bases respectively, with 8 bases between them. CDR3 nucleotides: TGTGCCAGCAGTTTACCACCTTATAGCAATCAGCCCCAGCATTTT. Amino acid sequence: CASSLPPYSNQPQHF.

This chain joins TRBV5-4 and TRBJ1-1, with 9 nucleotides matching TRBD1. Germline-derived CDR1 and CDR2 are SGHNT and YYREEE (reference sequence). Trimming removed 2 bases from V and 4 bases from J; junction bases left unmatched: 3. The CDR3 extends over 14 amino acids. CDR3 nucleotides: TGTGCCAGCAGCTTTTGGACAGGGGCCACTGAAGCTTTCTTT. Protein: CASSFWTGATEAFF. The complete variable domain, with remaining parts taken from reference TRBV5-4 and TRBJ1-1, reads ETGVTQSPTHLIKTRGQQVTLRCSSQSGHNTVSWYQQALGQGPQFIFQYYREEENGRGNFPPRFSGLQFPNYSSELNVNALELDDSALYLCASSFWTGATEAFFGQGTRLTVV.

This clone was picked up one time. The chain has TRBV4-3 and TRBJ1-4; D is possibly TRBD1 (5 bases). This CDR3 is built from 18 residues. V was clipped by 0 bases and J by 0 bases, with 14 bases between them. Looked up from germline, CDR1 is LGHNA and CDR2 is YSLEER. CDR3 in DNA: TGCGCCAGCAGCCAAGATTTGGTCACAGGTGCAACTAATGAAAAACTGTTTTTT. Translating gives CASSQDLVTGATNEKLFF.

This chain connects TRBV6-5 to TRBJ2-3; D is uncertain. Germline V gene data show CDR1 as MNHEY and CDR2 as SVGAGI. This CDR3 comprises 14 residues. V was pared by 4 bases and J by 6 bases, with 14 bases between. CDR3 protein: CASSFGGPRDTQYF. For the CDR3, the DNA is TGTGCCAGCAGTTTTGGCGGCCCGCGGGATACGCAGTATTTT.

The chain uses TRBV6-6 and TRBJ1-2; D is perhaps TRBD1 (6 bases). V was trimmed by 8 bases and J by 1 base, leaving 20 bases between them. The CDR3 contains 16 residues. Germline lookup yields CDR1 MNHNY and CDR2 SVGAGI (reference sequence). CDR3 in amino acids: CASSVRDTIHNYGYTF. CDR3 in DNA: TGTGCCAGCTCGGTCCGGGACACCATTCATAACTATGGCTACACCTTC.

V usage is TRBV18 and J usage is TRBJ2-3; D gene ambiguous. The CDR3 is 15 amino acids. V shed 3 bases and J shed 0 bases, with 10 bases lying between them. Germline loops: CDR1 KGHSH, CDR2 LQKENI. CDR3 DNA: TGTGCCAGCTCACCCCTCCTATCTAGCACAGATACGCAGTATTTT. This gives the protein CASSPLLSSTDTQYF.

The chain recombines TRBV27 with TRBJ1-1, with a possible D match to TRBD1 (5 bases). Germline assignment: CDR1 MNHEY and CDR2 SMNVEV (reference sequence). The CDR3 is 13 amino acids. Deletions cut 4 bases from V and 9 bases from J, with 15 bases between. The CDR3 DNA sequence: TGTGCCAGCAGTTCGAGCTTGGGACTACAAGCTTTCTTT. Amino acids: CASSSSLGLQAFF.

The rearrangement uses TRBV4-3 and TRBJ2-5, with D uncertain. The CDR3 is 13 amino acids. Trimming shortened V by 3 bases and J by 4 bases, and 9 bases separated the two germline ends. Germline V gene data show CDR1 as LGHNA and CDR2 as YSLEER. CDR3 DNA sequence: TGCGCCAGCAGCCAGAATAGGATAGAGACCCAGTACTTC. Its translation is CASSQNRIETQYF.

The chain carries TRBV5-1 and TRBJ1-3; D is undetermined. This CDR3 spans 15 amino acids. CDR1 and CDR2 from the germline V gene are SGHRS and YFSETQ. Trimming removed 0 bases from V and 0 bases from J, with 7 bases in between. The CDR3: CASSLVSGSGNTIYF. In DNA form, the CDR3 reads TGCGCCAGCAGCTTGGTATCGGGCTCTGGAAACACCATATATTTT.

This clone was found once. V gene TRBV28 combines with J gene TRBJ2-2; D unclear. There are 14 residues in the CDR3. Germline V lookup: CDR1 MDHEN, CDR2 SYDVKM. Trimming removed 3 bases from V and 1 base from J, with 6 bases in between. CDR3 loop: CASSLFRNTGELFF. The CDR3 DNA follows: TGTGCCAGCAGTTTGTTCAGGAACACCGGGGAGCTGTTTTTT.